These 5 T cell receptor beta chains were all obtained from the same sample, sequenced in a study of blood T cell repertoires in COVID-19. Assay: immunoSEQ multiplex PCR; the TCRdb copy retains only in-frame clones and omits some. Altogether roughly 250,000 clones are present, around 90% being singletons, with the ten largest covering 6% to 7%. Sequenced input: PBMCs or T cells enriched from blood (not recorded which). All receptors derive from a woman in her twenties or thirties with acute COVID-19.

The chain employs TRBV19 and TRBJ1-3; 7 bases line up with TRBD1. This CDR3 region has 17 residues. Germline-derived CDR1 and CDR2 are LNHDA and SQIVND (reference sequence). Trimming at V came to 9 bases and at J to 0 bases, leaving 14 bases not matched to a gene. The CDR3 DNA reads as TGTGCCAGCCCAGCCGGGACAGTTGTCAGCTCTGGAAACACCATATATTTT. This sequence encodes CASPAGTVVSSGNTIYF. The variable domain in full, with the rest retrieved from reference TRBV19 and TRBJ1-3, is DGGITQSPKYLFRKEGQNVTLSCEQNLNHDAMYWYRQDPGQGLRLIYYSQIVNDFQKGDIAEGYSVSREKKESFPLTVTSAQKNPTAFYLCASPAGTVVSSGNTIYFGEGSWLTVV.

This clone was seen a single time. The V call is TRBV27, the J call TRBJ2-2, with 10 positions matching TRBD1. The V gene's germline CDR1 is MNHEY and CDR2 SMNVEV (reference sequence). V shed 5 bases and J 2 bases; nucleotides not matched to a gene: 11. The CDR3 loop spans 18 amino acids. As DNA, the CDR3 is TGTGCCAGCAGTCCGAAGATTGGACAGGGGGGAAACACCGGGGAGCTGTTTTTT. Protein: CASSPKIGQGGNTGELFF.

This clone was picked up one time. V usage is TRBV14 and J usage is TRBJ2-3; 12 bases line up with TRBD2. The CDR3 consists of 16 residues. The V gene's germline CDR1 is SGHDN and CDR2 FVKESK. V gave up 4 bases and J gave up 0 bases; unmatched junction bases: 2. The CDR3 sequence: CASSLLAGGSTDTQYF. The CDR3 DNA reads as TGTGCCAGCAGCCTCCTAGCGGGAGGGAGCACAGATACGCAGTATTTT.

The chain employs TRBV10-2 and TRBJ1-1; D not resolved. CDR3 length equals 15 residues. Trimming removed 0 bases at V and 0 bases at J, with 8 bases between. Germline CDR1 is WSHSY and CDR2 is SAAADI. CDR3 in DNA: TGCGCCAGCAGTGAGTCTCCACCTATGAACACTGAAGCTTTCTTT. Translation: CASSESPPMNTEAFF.

This rearrangement joins TRBV7-8 to TRBJ2-1; 9 bases line up with TRBD2. The V gene's germline CDR1 is SGHVS and CDR2 FQNEAQ. With V trimmed by 2 bases and J by 4 bases, 3 bases remained unmatched. There are 15 residues in the CDR3. The CDR3 spells CASSLFSGGYNEQFF. CDR3 DNA sequence: TGTGCCAGCAGCTTATTTAGCGGGGGATACAATGAGCAGTTCTTC. The variable domain in full, with the rest retrieved from reference TRBV7-8 and TRBJ2-1, is GAGVSQSPRYKVAKRGQDVALRCDPISGHVSLFWYQQALGQGPEFLTYFQNEAQLDKSGLPSDRFFAERPEGSVSTLKIQRTQQEDSAVYLCASSLFSGGYNEQFFGPGTRLTVL.